Detailed here is one T cell receptor beta chain. Its target is not known. TCR beta sequences were obtained from blood CD8+ and CD4+ T cells. In contrast to the negatively isolated CD8+ and CD4+ T cells, TEMRA cells were FACS-enriched. The sample originates from a study of CD8 T cells in Susac syndrome. Study background: Susac syndrome patients were untreated, on corticosteroids with some adding intravenous immunoglobulin, or on intravenous immunoglobulin only. Study-wide points: No clonal expansion appeared among CD4+ T cells in Susac patients.

The CDR3 runs to 17 residues. Trimming removed 5 bases at V and 0 bases at J, with 20 bases between. Germline V CDR1 and CDR2: MGHRA, YSYEKL. With random hexamers, reverse transcription was performed on about 0.5 to 1 ug of RNA. TCRdb independently ran MiXCR on the immunoSEQ multiplex PCR reads; one entry per CDR3 protein. The sample has roughly 180,000 distinct CDR3 sequences, just under 95% seen once; the top ten hold approximately 0.099%. Sequences were obtained from CD4+ T cells from PBMCs. The receptor was isolated from a human donor with Susac syndrome. The chain has TRBV4-1 and TRBJ2-7; maybe TRBD1 (6 bases). Written as DNA, the CDR3 is TGCGCCAGCAGCACGCCTGCAACAGGGACAAGCTCCTACGAGCAGTACTTC. Translating it yields CASSTPATGTSSYEQYF.